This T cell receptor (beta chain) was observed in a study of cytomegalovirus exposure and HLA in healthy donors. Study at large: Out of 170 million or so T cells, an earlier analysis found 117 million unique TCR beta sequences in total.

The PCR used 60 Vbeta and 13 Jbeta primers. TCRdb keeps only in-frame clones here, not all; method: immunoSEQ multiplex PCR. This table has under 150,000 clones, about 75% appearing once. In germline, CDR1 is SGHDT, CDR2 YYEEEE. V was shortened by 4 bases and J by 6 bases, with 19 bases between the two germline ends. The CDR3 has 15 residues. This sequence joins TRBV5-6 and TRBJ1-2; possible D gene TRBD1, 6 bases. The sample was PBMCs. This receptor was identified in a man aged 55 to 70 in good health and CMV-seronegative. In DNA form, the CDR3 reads TGTGCCAGCAGCCGATATACCGGGACAACTAATGGCTACACCTTC. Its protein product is CASSRYTGTTNGYTF.